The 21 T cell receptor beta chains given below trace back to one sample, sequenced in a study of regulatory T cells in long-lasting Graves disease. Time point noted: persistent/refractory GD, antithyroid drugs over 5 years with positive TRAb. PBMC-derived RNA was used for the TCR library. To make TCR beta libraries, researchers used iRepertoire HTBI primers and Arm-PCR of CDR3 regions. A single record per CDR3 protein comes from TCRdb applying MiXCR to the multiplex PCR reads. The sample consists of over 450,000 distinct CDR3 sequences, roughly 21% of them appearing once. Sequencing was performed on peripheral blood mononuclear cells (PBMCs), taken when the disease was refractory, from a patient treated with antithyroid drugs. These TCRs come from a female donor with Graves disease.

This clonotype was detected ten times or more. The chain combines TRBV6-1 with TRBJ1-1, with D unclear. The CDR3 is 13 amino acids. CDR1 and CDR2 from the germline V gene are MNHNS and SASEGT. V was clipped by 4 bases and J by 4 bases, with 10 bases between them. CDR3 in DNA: TGTGCCAGCAGTGCCATGGGAGGCACTGAAGCTTTCTTT. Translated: CASSAMGGTEAFF.

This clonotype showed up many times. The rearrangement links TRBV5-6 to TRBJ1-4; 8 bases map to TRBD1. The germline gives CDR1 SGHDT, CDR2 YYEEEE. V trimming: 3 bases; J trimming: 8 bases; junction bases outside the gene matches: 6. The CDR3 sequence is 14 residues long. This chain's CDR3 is CASSYQGAAEKLFF. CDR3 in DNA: TGTGCCAGCAGCTATCAGGGGGCGGCGGAAAAACTGTTTTTT.

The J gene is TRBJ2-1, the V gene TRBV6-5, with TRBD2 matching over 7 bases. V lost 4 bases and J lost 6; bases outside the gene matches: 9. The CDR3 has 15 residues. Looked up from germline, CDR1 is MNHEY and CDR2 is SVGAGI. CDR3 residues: CASSFEGGLSNEQFF. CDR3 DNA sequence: TGTGCCAGCAGTTTTGAGGGAGGGCTTAGCAATGAGCAGTTCTTC.

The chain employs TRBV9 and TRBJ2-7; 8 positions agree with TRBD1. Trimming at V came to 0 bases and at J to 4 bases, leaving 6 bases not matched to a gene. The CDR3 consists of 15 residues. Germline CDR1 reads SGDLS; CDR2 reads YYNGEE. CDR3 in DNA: TGTGCCAGCAGCGTAGGGGGGACAGGCGGGTACGAGCAGTACTTC. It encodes CASSVGGTGGYEQYF.

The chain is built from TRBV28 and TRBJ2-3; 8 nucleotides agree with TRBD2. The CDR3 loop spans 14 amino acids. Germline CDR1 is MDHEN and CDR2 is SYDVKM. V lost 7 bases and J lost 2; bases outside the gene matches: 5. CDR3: CASMTGGFTDTQYF. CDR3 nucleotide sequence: TGTGCCAGCATGACGGGGGGGTTCACAGATACGCAGTATTTT.

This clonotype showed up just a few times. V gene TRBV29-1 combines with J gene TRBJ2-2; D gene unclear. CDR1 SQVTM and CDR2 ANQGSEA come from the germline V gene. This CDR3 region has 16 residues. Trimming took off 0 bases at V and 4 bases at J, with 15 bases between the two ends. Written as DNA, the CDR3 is TGCAGCGTTGAAGATCAAGGGCTAGTGAGCACCGGGGAGCTGTTTTTT. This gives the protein CSVEDQGLVSTGELFF.

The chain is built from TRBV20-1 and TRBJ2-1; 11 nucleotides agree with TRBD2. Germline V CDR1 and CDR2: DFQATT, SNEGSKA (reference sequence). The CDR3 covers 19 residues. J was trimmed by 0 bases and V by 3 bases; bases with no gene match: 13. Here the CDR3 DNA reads TGCAGTGCTAGGGGTATAGGTAGCGGGAGGGCTAGCTCCTACAATGAGCAGTTCTTC. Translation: CSARGIGSGRASSYNEQFF.

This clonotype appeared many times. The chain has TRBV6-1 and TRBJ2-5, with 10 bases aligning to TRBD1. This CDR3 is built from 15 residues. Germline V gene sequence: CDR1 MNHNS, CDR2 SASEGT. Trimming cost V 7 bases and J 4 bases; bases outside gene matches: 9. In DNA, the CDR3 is TGTGCCAGCAAGAGCCGGGACAGGGGAACAGAGACCCAGTACTTC. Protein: CASKSRDRGTETQYF.

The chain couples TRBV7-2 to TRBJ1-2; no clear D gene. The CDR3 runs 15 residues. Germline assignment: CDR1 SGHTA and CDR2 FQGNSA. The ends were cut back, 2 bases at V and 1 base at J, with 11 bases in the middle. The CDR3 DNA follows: TGTGCCAGCAGCTTATCATCAGATCTTAACTATGGCTACACCTTC. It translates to CASSLSSDLNYGYTF.

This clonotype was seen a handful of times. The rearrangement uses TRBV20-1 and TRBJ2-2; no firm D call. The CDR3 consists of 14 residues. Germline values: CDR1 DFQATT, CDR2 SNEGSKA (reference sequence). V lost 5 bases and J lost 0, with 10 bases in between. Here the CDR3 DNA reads TGCAGTGCTGCGCAGCGACCGAACACCGGGGAGCTGTTTTTT. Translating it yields CSAAQRPNTGELFF.

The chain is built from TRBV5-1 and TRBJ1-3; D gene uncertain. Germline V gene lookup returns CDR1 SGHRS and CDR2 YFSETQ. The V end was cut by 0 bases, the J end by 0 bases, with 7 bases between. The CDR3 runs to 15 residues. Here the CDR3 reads CASSLAEFSGNTIYF. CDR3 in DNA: TGCGCCAGCAGCTTGGCGGAGTTCTCTGGAAACACCATATATTTT. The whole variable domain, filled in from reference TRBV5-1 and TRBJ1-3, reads KAGVTQTPRYLIKTRGQQVTLSCSPISGHRSVSWYQQTPGQGLQFLFEYFSETQRNKGNFPGRFSGRQFSNSRSEMNVSTLELGDSALYLCASSLAEFSGNTIYFGEGSWLTVV.

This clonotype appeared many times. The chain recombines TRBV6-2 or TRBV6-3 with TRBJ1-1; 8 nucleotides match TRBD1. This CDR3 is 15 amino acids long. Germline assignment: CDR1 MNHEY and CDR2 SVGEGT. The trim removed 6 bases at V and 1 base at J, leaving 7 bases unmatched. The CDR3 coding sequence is TGTGCCAGCAGCGATCAGGGGGCCGGGAACACTGAAGCTTTCTTT. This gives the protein CASSDQGAGNTEAFF.

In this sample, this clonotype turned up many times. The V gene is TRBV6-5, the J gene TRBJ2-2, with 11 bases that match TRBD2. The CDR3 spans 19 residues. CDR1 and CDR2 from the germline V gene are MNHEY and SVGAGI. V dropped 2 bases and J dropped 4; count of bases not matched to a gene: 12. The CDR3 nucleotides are TGTGCCAGCAGTTACGTGGCCACTAGCGGGAGAGCGTTCACCGGGGAGCTGTTTTTT. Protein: CASSYVATSGRAFTGELFF.

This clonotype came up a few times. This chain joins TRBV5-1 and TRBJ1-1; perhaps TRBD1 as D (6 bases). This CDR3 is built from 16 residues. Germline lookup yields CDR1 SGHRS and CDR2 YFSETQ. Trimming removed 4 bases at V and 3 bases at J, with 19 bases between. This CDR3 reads CASSPRPQGKDTEAFF. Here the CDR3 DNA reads TGCGCCAGCAGCCCCCGGCCACAGGGAAAGGACACTGAAGCTTTCTTT.

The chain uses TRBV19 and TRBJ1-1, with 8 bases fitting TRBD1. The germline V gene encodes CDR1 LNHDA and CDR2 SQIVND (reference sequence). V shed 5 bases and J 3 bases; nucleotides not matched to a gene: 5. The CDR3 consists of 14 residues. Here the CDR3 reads CASSLPTGDTEAFF. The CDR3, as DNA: TGTGCCAGTAGTCTCCCGACAGGGGACACTGAAGCTTTCTTT.

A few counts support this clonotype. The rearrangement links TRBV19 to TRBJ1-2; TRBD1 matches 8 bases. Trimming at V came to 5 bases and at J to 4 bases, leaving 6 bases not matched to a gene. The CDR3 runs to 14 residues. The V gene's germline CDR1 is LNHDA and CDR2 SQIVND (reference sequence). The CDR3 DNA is TGTGCCAGTAGTCCAACGACAGGGGCCTATGGCTACACCTTC. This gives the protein CASSPTTGAYGYTF.

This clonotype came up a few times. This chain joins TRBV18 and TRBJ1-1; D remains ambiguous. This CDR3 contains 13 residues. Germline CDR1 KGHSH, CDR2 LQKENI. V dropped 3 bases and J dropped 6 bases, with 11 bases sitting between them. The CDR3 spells CASSPRVEAEAFF. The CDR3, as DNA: TGTGCCAGCTCACCGAGGGTGGAGGCTGAAGCTTTCTTT.

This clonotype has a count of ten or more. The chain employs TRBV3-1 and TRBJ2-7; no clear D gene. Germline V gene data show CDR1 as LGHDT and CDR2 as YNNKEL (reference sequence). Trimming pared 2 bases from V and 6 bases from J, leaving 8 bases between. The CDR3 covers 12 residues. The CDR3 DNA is TGTGCCAGCAGCCAAACAAAGGCCGAGCAGTACTTC. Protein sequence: CASSQTKAEQYF.

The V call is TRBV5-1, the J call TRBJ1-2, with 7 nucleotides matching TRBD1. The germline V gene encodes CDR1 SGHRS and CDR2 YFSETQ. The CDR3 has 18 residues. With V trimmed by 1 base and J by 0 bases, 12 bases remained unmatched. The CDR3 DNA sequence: TGCGCCAGCAGCTTGCCTAAAGCCGGGACAGAGACTAACTATGGCTACACCTTC. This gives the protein CASSLPKAGTETNYGYTF.

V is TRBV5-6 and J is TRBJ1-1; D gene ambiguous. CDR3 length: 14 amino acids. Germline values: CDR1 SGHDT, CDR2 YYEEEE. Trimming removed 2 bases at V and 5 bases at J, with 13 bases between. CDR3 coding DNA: TGTGCCAGCAGCTTCAGAGGCGCTGGGACTGAAGCTTTCTTT. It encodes CASSFRGAGTEAFF.

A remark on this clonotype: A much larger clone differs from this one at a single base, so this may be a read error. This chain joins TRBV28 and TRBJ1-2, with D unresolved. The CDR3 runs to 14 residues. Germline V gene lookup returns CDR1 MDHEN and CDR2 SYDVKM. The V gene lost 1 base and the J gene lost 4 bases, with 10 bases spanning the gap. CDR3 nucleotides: TGTGCCAGCAGTTTATCGGATTGGCGCTATGGCTACACCTTC. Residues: CASSLSDWRYGYTF.